One sample yielded the 32 T cell receptor beta chains listed below, sequenced in a study of T cell responses to AZD1222 COVID-19 vaccine. Assay: immunoSEQ multiplex PCR; the TCRdb copy retains only in-frame clones and omits some. The table has 100,000 to 150,000 clones, more than 75% seen once. The sequencing here drew on peripheral blood, taken on day 0 of AZD1222 vaccination. The receptors shown here come from an adult in good health.

Here the CDR3 DNA reads TGTGCCAGTACTATCGGTGCAACTAATGAAAAACTGTTTTTT. Translation gives CASTIGATNEKLFF. The chain is built from TRBV19 and TRBJ1-4, with D hard to call. This CDR3 contains 14 residues. The germline V and J ends were trimmed by 7 bases and 0 bases, with 9 bases remaining between them. CDR1 and CDR2 (germline): LNHDA, SQIVND (reference sequence).

The V call is TRBV12-3 or TRBV12-4, the J call TRBJ2-1; the D gene is possibly TRBD2 (7 bases). Trimming left V 7 bases short and J 7 bases short, with 14 bases between. CDR3 length: 13 residues. The CDR3 loop is CASTYRGANEQFF. In DNA, the CDR3 is TGTGCCAGCACCTATCGGGGGGCGAATGAGCAGTTCTTC.

CDR3 sequence reads: CATSRGRTSGRDEQYF. CDR3 DNA: TGTGCCACCAGCAGAGGGAGGACTAGCGGGAGGGACGAGCAGTACTTC. This rearrangement joins TRBV15 to TRBJ2-7; 15 bases agree with TRBD2. Germline V gene data show CDR1 as LNHNV and CDR2 as YYDKDF (reference sequence). Unmatched junction bases numbered 3, after V lost 1 base and J lost 5 bases. The CDR3 length is 16 residues.

This clone was found once. The chain is built from TRBV6-5 and TRBJ2-5; D possibly matches TRBD1 or TRBD2 (5 bases each). The CDR3 covers 14 residues. Per germline, CDR1 MNHEY and CDR2 SVGAGI. Trimming took off 5 bases at V and 2 bases at J, with 12 bases between the two ends. The CDR3, as DNA: TGTGCCAGCAGTCAGGGCAGGGAGCAAGAGACCCAGTACTTC. Amino acid sequence: CASSQGREQETQYF.

This rearrangement joins TRBV19 to TRBJ1-1; TRBD1 agrees at 7 bases. Germline V lookup: CDR1 LNHDA, CDR2 SQIVND (reference sequence). The CDR3 totals 14 residues. Trimming at V came to 4 bases and at J to 1 base, leaving 3 bases not matched to a gene. The CDR3 nucleotides are TGTGCCAGTAGTAACCGGGACAGGAACACTGAAGCTTTCTTT. Amino acids: CASSNRDRNTEAFF.

The chain has TRBV4-1 and TRBJ2-7; no definite D call. This CDR3 contains 15 residues. CDR1 MGHRA and CDR2 YSYEKL come from the germline V gene. V gave up 0 bases and J gave up 0 bases, with 9 bases separating them. The CDR3 protein is CASSQETRTSYEQYF. DNA for the CDR3: TGCGCCAGCAGCCAAGAAACCAGGACCTCCTACGAGCAGTACTTC.

V and J are TRBV5-5 and TRBJ2-1, with 12 bases matching TRBD2. The CDR3 runs to 15 residues. The V segment lost 2 bases and the J segment 6 bases; nucleotides outside the gene matches: 3. The V gene's germline CDR1 is SGHKS and CDR2 YYEKEE (reference sequence). CDR3 residues: CASSLGLAGINEQFF. The CDR3 DNA sequence: TGTGCCAGCAGCTTAGGACTAGCGGGAATCAATGAGCAGTTCTTC.

Only one count was recorded for this clone. The chain combines TRBV19 with TRBJ2-7, with TRBD2 matching over 7 bases. The trim removed 9 bases at V and 3 bases at J, leaving 8 bases unmatched. Germline CDR1 is LNHDA and CDR2 is SQIVND (reference sequence). This CDR3 is built from 13 residues. CDR3 coding DNA: TGTGCCAGCCGGCCCGCTAGCGGCTACGAGCAGTACTTC. Amino acid sequence: CASRPASGYEQYF. Full variable domain (rest looked up from reference TRBV19 and TRBJ2-7): DGGITQSPKYLFRKEGQNVTLSCEQNLNHDAMYWYRQDPGQGLRLIYYSQIVNDFQKGDIAEGYSVSREKKESFPLTVTSAQKNPTAFYLCASRPASGYEQYFGPGTRLTVT.

CDR3 nucleotide sequence: TGTGCCAGCAGTAAGATCTCTGGAAACACCATATATTTT. It codes for CASSKISGNTIYF. The chain joins TRBV6-5 to TRBJ1-3, with D uncertain. Germline CDR1 and CDR2: MNHEY and SVGAGI. V was shortened by 5 bases and J by 0 bases, with 5 bases between the two germline ends. The CDR3 spans 13 residues.

V gene TRBV5-1 combines with J gene TRBJ2-3; TRBD2 matches at 7 bases. Trimming at V came to 5 bases and at J to 1 base, leaving 7 bases not matched to a gene. Germline CDR1 SGHRS, CDR2 YFSETQ. The CDR3 runs to 15 residues. This chain's CDR3 is CASRMAGERTDTQYF. Here the CDR3 DNA reads TGCGCCAGCAGGATGGCGGGGGAACGCACAGATACGCAGTATTTT.

The genes are TRBV6-1 and TRBJ1-3; D is unresolved. Per germline, CDR1 MNHNS and CDR2 SASEGT. The CDR3 runs 16 residues. V lost 0 bases and J lost 3, with 12 bases in between. Written as DNA, the CDR3 is TGTGCCAGCAGTGAAGCGCCGGGAACCCTTGGAAACACCATATATTTT. Residues: CASSEAPGTLGNTIYF.

This clone was observed once. The germline gene is not matched at one end of the junction; a read error may be the cause. The V gene is TRBV7-3, the J gene TRBJ2-1; D unclear. Germline V lookup: CDR1 SGHTA, CDR2 FQGTGA. This CDR3 spans 14 amino acids. Here the CDR3 DNA reads TGTGCCAGCAGCCCTGCAGCCTCGTACATTGAGCAGTTCTTC. Protein product: CASSPAASYIEQFF.

The chain is built from TRBV9 and TRBJ2-3; unclear D gene. This CDR3 has 13 amino acids. Trimming took off 6 bases at V and 0 bases at J, with 8 bases between the two ends. Germline lookup yields CDR1 SGDLS and CDR2 YYNGEE. CDR3 sequence (DNA): TGTGCCAGCAACGGGTATAGCACAGATACGCAGTATTTT. Translated: CASNGYSTDTQYF.

This clone was picked up a small number of times. The rearrangement joins TRBV6-5 to TRBJ2-7; D unresolved. CDR1 is MNHEY, CDR2 SVGAGI, per germline. The CDR3 is 15 amino acids. The germline V and J ends were trimmed by 6 bases and 4 bases, with 19 bases remaining between them. This CDR3 reads CASSLSGGVGYEQYF. CDR3 in DNA: TGTGCCAGCAGCCTTTCCGGTGGAGTGGGATACGAGCAGTACTTC.

The chain carries TRBV15 and TRBJ2-5, with TRBD1 identical over 8 bases. CDR3 length equals 15 residues. J lost 5 bases, V lost 2 bases, and 7 bases had no gene match. In germline, CDR1 is LNHNV, CDR2 YYDKDF (reference sequence). CDR3 in amino acids: CATSRHTGGGETQYF. CDR3 nucleotide sequence: TGTGCCACCAGCAGACATACAGGGGGTGGGGAGACCCAGTACTTC. Drawing the rest from reference TRBV15 and TRBJ2-5, the complete variable domain is DAMVIQNPRYQVTQFGKPVTLSCSQTLNHNVMYWYQQKSSQAPKLLFHYYDKDFNNEADTPDNFQSRRPNTSFCFLDIRSPGLGDTAMYLCATSRHTGGGETQYFGPGTRLLVL.

CDR3 protein: CASSQRGQSRDKGTQYF. The CDR3 DNA is TGTGCCAGCAGTCAGAGGGGACAGTCGCGCGACAAGGGTACGCAGTATTTT. The gene calls are TRBV6-6 and TRBJ2-3, with 7 bases that match TRBD1. Trimming removed 5 bases from V and 8 bases from J; junction bases left unmatched: 19. There are 17 residues in the CDR3. Germline V gene lookup returns CDR1 MNHNY and CDR2 SVGAGI (reference sequence).

Notes on this clone: The junction does not match germline at one end; this may be a read error. The chain links TRBV5-1 to TRBJ2-5; D might be TRBD1 or TRBD2, each matching 5 bases. Germline V CDR1 and CDR2: SGHRS, YFSETQ. The length of the CDR3 is 14 residues. The CDR3 reads CAGSYEGLRETQYF. DNA for the CDR3: TGCGCCGGCAGCTACGAGGGGCTCCGGGAGACCCAGTACTTC.

This clone was seen once. V and J are TRBV3-1 (or the pseudogene TRBV3-2) and TRBJ1-1; 8 nucleotides align to TRBD1. Germline CDR1 and CDR2: LGHDT and YNNKEL (reference sequence). CDR3 length equals 14 residues. Unmatched junction bases numbered 3, after V lost 2 bases and J lost 4 bases. The CDR3 coding sequence is TGTGCCAGCAGCCAACTCACAGGGGGCACTGAAGCTTTCTTT. It codes for CASSQLTGGTEAFF.

This clone was seen a handful of times. The rearrangement joins TRBV12-3 or TRBV12-4 to TRBJ1-2; TRBD1 matches at 7 bases. With 5 bases clipped from V and 4 bases from J, the junction kept 4 bases outside the gene matches. The CDR3 is 13 residues long. CDR3 sequence reads: CASSPGGSYGYTF. CDR3 in DNA: TGTGCCAGCAGTCCAGGGGGGAGCTATGGCTACACCTTC.

The chain combines TRBV3-1 (or the pseudogene TRBV3-2) with TRBJ2-7, with D perhaps TRBD2 (6 bases). V was pared by 1 base and J by 5 bases, with 6 bases between. Germline values: CDR1 LGHDT, CDR2 YNNKEL (reference sequence). There are 12 residues in the CDR3. Here the CDR3 DNA reads TGTGCCAGCAGCCAAGCGGGGGACGAGCAGTACTTC. This sequence encodes CASSQAGDEQYF.

J is TRBJ2-7 and V is TRBV2; 8 bases are a match to TRBD2. Trimming took 6 bases from V and 0 from J; bases not matched to a gene: 7. Germline V gene data show CDR1 as SNHLY and CDR2 as FYNNEI. This CDR3 is 15 amino acids long. The CDR3 here is CASRSSGSPSYEQYF. The CDR3 coding sequence is TGTGCCAGCAGGTCGAGCGGGAGCCCCTCCTACGAGCAGTACTTC.

About this clone itself: Other DNA sequences within the sample encode an identical CDR3. The chain recombines TRBV4-3 with TRBJ2-7; 7 positions agree with TRBD1. The CDR3 contains 14 residues. The germline CDR1 and CDR2 sequences are LGHNA and YSLEER. Trimming cost V 1 base and J 3 bases; bases outside gene matches: 3. The CDR3 DNA reads as TGCGCCAGCAGCCAAGGACAGGGCGACTACGAGCAGTACTTC. Protein product: CASSQGQGDYEQYF.

The rearrangement uses TRBV30 and TRBJ1-4; D is unclear. The CDR3 extends over 14 amino acids. The V end lost 4 bases, the J end lost 7 bases, and 16 bases lay between the germline ends. Germline CDR1 and CDR2: GTSNPN and SVGIG (reference sequence). CDR3 sequence (DNA): TGTGCCTGGAACGTGGGAATTGTTAGTGAAAAACTGTTTTTT. As protein: CAWNVGIVSEKLFF.

The chain combines TRBV24-1 with TRBJ2-5; perhaps D is TRBD1 or TRBD2 (5 bases each). CDR1 and CDR2 from the germline V gene are KGHDR and SFDVKD. The germline V and J ends were trimmed by 4 bases and 5 bases, with 22 bases remaining between them. This CDR3 is built from 17 residues. For the CDR3, the DNA is TGTGCCACCAGTGACTCCCGGCTGGTTCGGGGCATGGAGACCCAGTACTTC. Translated, it gives CATSDSRLVRGMETQYF.

This clone occurred a few times. The chain is built from TRBV30 and TRBJ2-7, with 7 bases fitting TRBD1. Germline-derived CDR1 and CDR2 are GTSNPN and SVGIG (reference sequence). There are 11 residues in the CDR3. Trimming at V came to 6 bases and at J to 7 bases, leaving 6 bases not matched to a gene. CDR3 sequence: CACRGRGEQYF. In DNA form, the CDR3 reads TGTGCCTGCAGGGGGAGAGGGGAGCAGTACTTC.

The gene calls are TRBV2 and TRBJ1-2, with a tentative D call TRBD1 (6 bases). Trimming removed 5 bases from V and 7 bases from J, with 20 bases in between. CDR1 SNHLY and CDR2 FYNNEI come from the germline V gene. The CDR3 runs to 15 residues. CDR3 in amino acids: CASSRADGGGGGYTF. CDR3 DNA: TGTGCCAGCAGTCGAGCGGACGGGGGCGGTGGTGGCTACACCTTC.

This clone turned up a few times. This chain connects TRBV10-3 to TRBJ1-5, with a weak D call TRBD1 (5 bases). The germline V and J ends were trimmed by 0 bases and 7 bases, with 7 bases remaining between them. CDR3 length equals 13 residues. CDR1 is ENHRY, CDR2 SYGVKD, per germline. CDR3 sequence reads: CAISESQGQPQHF. The CDR3 DNA follows: TGTGCCATCAGTGAGTCGCAGGGACAGCCCCAGCATTTT.

This rearrangement joins TRBV2 to TRBJ2-5; TRBD2 aligns across 7 bases. Trimming cost V 3 bases and J 7 bases; bases outside gene matches: 11. CDR3 size: 15 residues. Germline V lookup: CDR1 SNHLY, CDR2 FYNNEI. The CDR3 bases are TGTGCCAGCAGTGATGGTCTAGCGGCAACAAGGACCCAGTACTTC. Protein sequence: CASSDGLAATRTQYF.

The chain combines TRBV24-1 with TRBJ1-3; D gene unclear. V lost 9 bases, J lost 0 bases, and 8 bases lay in between. This CDR3 region has 13 residues. Germline CDR1 KGHDR, CDR2 SFDVKD. This chain's CDR3 is CATAPSSGNTIYF. Here the CDR3 DNA reads TGTGCCACCGCCCCCTCCTCTGGAAACACCATATATTTT.

The chain links TRBV6-6 to TRBJ2-1; TRBD2 is a possible D gene (6 bases). The germline V gene encodes CDR1 MNHNY and CDR2 SVGAGI (reference sequence). This CDR3 contains 12 residues. V was trimmed by 6 bases and J by 9 bases, leaving 12 bases between them. The CDR3 is CASSRGDGEQFF. In DNA form, the CDR3 reads TGTGCCAGCAGCCGCGGGGACGGTGAGCAGTTCTTC.

The J gene is TRBJ2-2, the V gene TRBV4-1; weak D call: TRBD1 (8 bases). Trimming removed 4 bases at V and 4 bases at J, with 13 bases between. The CDR3 length is 15 residues. Germline V CDR1 and CDR2: MGHRA, YSYEKL. The CDR3 coding sequence is TGCGCCAGCAGCCGTACAGGGGGGGGCACCGGGGAGCTGTTTTTT. This translates into CASSRTGGGTGELFF.

The J gene is TRBJ2-7, the V gene TRBV7-2, with TRBD1 matching over 8 bases. The length of the CDR3 is 14 residues. Germline lookup yields CDR1 SGHTA and CDR2 FQGNSA. Trimming cost V 4 bases and J 6 bases; bases outside gene matches: 8. The CDR3 sequence: CASSSGQVWAEQYF. CDR3 sequence (DNA): TGTGCCAGCAGCTCGGGACAGGTCTGGGCCGAGCAGTACTTC.